The sequence of this TCR beta chain was determined in a study of CD8 T cells in Susac syndrome. It was treatment-naive patients with stable or active relapsing-remitting disease who made up the multiple sclerosis controls. This CDR3 is built from 15 residues. The junction had 3 bases not matched to a gene; V was cut back by 5 bases and J by 0 bases. Germline assignment: CDR1 DFQATT and CDR2 SNEGSKA (reference sequence). Random-hexamer reverse transcription was applied to about 0.45 to 1 ug RNA. An immunoSEQ multiplex PCR generated amplified TCR beta CDR3 products spanning 54 Vbeta and 13 Jbeta. One entry per CDR3 protein, called by TCRdb with MiXCR from the immunoSEQ multiplex PCR reads. This table holds about 280,000 distinct CDR3 sequences, roughly 85% found once.

V is TRBV20-1 and J is TRBJ2-7; 14 bases map to TRBD2. Specimen: CD8+ T cells from PBMCs. The TCR comes from a human donor with multiple sclerosis. The CDR3 coding sequence is TGCAGTGCTCTGGGACTAGCGGGGGTCTCCTACGAGCAGTACTTC. It encodes CSALGLAGVSYEQYF.